These 20 T cell receptor beta chains came from one sample sequenced in a study of cytomegalovirus exposure and HLA in healthy donors. Amplification used 60 Vbeta primers and 13 Jbeta primers. Profiled with immunoSEQ multiplex PCR; TCRdb holds only in-frame clones, not every one. The data hold over 95,000 clones, with around 68% observed a single time. The sequenced sample was PBMCs. The receptors stem from a woman between 40 and 50 years old in good health and CMV-seropositive.

The chain has TRBV6-5 and TRBJ1-2; D uncertain. Germline V gene lookup returns CDR1 MNHEY and CDR2 SVGAGI. This CDR3 is built from 13 residues. V shed 4 bases and J shed 2 bases, with 8 bases lying between them. CDR3 in amino acids: CASSWRENYGYTF. Written as DNA, the CDR3 is TGTGCCAGCAGTTGGAGGGAGAACTATGGCTACACCTTC.

The rearrangement links TRBV5-1 to TRBJ2-3, with 8 bases identical to TRBD1. V shed 4 bases and J 1 base; nucleotides not matched to a gene: 8. This CDR3 spans 16 amino acids. Germline CDR1 reads SGHRS; CDR2 reads YFSETQ. CDR3 loop: CASSGRTGRGTDTQYF. The CDR3 DNA reads as TGCGCCAGCAGCGGACGGACAGGGAGAGGCACAGATACGCAGTATTTT.

The V and J genes are TRBV11-3 and TRBJ2-7, with 7 bases fitting TRBD1. V was pared by 5 bases and J by 4 bases, with 2 bases of the junction left unmatched. This CDR3 comprises 12 residues. CDR1 and CDR2 (germline): SGHNT, YENEEA. The CDR3 protein is CASSRTGYEQYF. The CDR3 region has the DNA TGTGCCAGCAGCCGGACAGGTTACGAGCAGTACTTC.

The rearrangement links TRBV19 to TRBJ2-3; D is possibly TRBD1 (6 bases). V was trimmed by 4 bases and J by 0 bases, leaving 8 bases between them. CDR3 length equals 14 residues. Germline-derived CDR1 and CDR2 are LNHDA and SQIVND (reference sequence). CDR3 protein: CASSRQASTDTQYF. The DNA of the CDR3 is TGTGCCAGTAGTAGACAGGCGAGCACAGATACGCAGTATTTT.

V and J are TRBV7-9 and TRBJ1-2; D may be TRBD1 (5 bases). This CDR3 has 14 amino acids. Trimming took 3 bases from V and 8 from J, leaving 16 bases between them. Germline values: CDR1 SEHNR, CDR2 FQNEAQ (reference sequence). The chain's CDR3 is CASSFPDSARGYTF. CDR3 DNA: TGTGCCAGCAGCTTCCCCGACAGCGCCAGGGGCTACACCTTC. Variable domain in full (rest from reference TRBV7-9 and TRBJ1-2): DTGVSQNPRHKITKRGQNVTFRCDPISEHNRLYWYRQTLGQGPEFLTYFQNEAQLEKSRLLSDRFSAERPKGSFSTLEIQRTEQGDSAMYLCASSFPDSARGYTFGSGTRLTVV.

The chain's CDR3 is CASSEGLAHRRQFF. DNA of the CDR3: TGTGCCAGCAGTGAAGGCCTAGCACACCGTCGGCAGTTCTTC. V usage is TRBV6-1 and J usage is TRBJ2-1, with D tentatively TRBD2 (5 bases). V was pared by 1 base and J by 12 bases, with 16 bases between. This CDR3 comprises 14 residues. Germline CDR1 MNHNS, CDR2 SASEGT.

This chain connects TRBV6-1 to TRBJ1-4; 7 positions agree with TRBD1. The germline V gene has CDR1 MNHNS and CDR2 SASEGT. The CDR3 is 14 residues long. Unmatched junction bases numbered 4, after V lost 4 bases and J lost 5 bases. The CDR3 loop is CASSVDRANEKLFF. The CDR3 nucleotides are TGTGCCAGCAGTGTTGACAGGGCAAATGAAAAACTGTTTTTT.

The chain recombines TRBV7-3 with TRBJ2-7, with a possible D match to TRBD2 (6 bases). Germline lookup yields CDR1 SGHTA and CDR2 FQGTGA. The V end lost 2 bases, the J end lost 3 bases, and 14 bases lay between the germline ends. The CDR3 covers 15 residues. The DNA for the CDR3 is TGTGCCAGCAGCTTAGCGCCGGGACTTAGCTACGAGCAGTACTTC. Protein sequence: CASSLAPGLSYEQYF.

V usage is TRBV19 and J usage is TRBJ2-5, with 9 bases identical to TRBD1. Germline CDR1 and CDR2: LNHDA and SQIVND (reference sequence). This CDR3 region has 14 residues. J was trimmed by 2 bases and V by 6 bases; bases with no gene match: 4. CDR3 nucleotide sequence: TGTGCCAGTAGCCAGACAGGGGGACAAGAGACCCAGTACTTC. Translation: CASSQTGGQETQYF.

The sample holds one count of this clone. The CDR3 nucleotides are TGCGCCAGCAGCTTGCCGACAGGGGGAAATGGCTACACCTTC. Translation: CASSLPTGGNGYTF. The chain is built from TRBV5-1 and TRBJ1-2; 9 bases fit TRBD1. The germline V gene has CDR1 SGHRS and CDR2 YFSETQ. The CDR3 extends over 14 amino acids. V lost 1 base, J lost 6 bases, and 4 bases stayed unmatched.

The chain recombines TRBV7-2 with TRBJ1-3, with 10 bases lining up with TRBD1. Looked up from germline, CDR1 is SGHTA and CDR2 is FQGNSA. This CDR3 region has 19 residues. V dropped 1 base and J dropped 3; count of bases not matched to a gene: 12. CDR3 bases: TGTGCCAGCAGCTTAGTGGGGACAGGGGCGCCCGAGGGTGGAAACACCATATATTTT. This codes for CASSLVGTGAPEGGNTIYF.

The chain has TRBV7-9 and TRBJ2-2; TRBD2 matches at 11 bases. The CDR3 sequence is 16 residues long. The germline gives CDR1 SEHNR, CDR2 FQNEAQ (reference sequence). The V gene end was trimmed by 5 bases and the J gene end by 1 base; junction bases not matched to a gene: 3. This CDR3 reads CASSGTSGRNTGELFF. CDR3 in DNA: TGTGCCAGCAGCGGTACTAGCGGGAGGAACACCGGGGAGCTGTTTTTT. Supplemented by reference TRBV7-9 and TRBJ2-2, the full variable domain reads DTGVSQNPRHKITKRGQNVTFRCDPISEHNRLYWYRQTLGQGPEFLTYFQNEAQLEKSRLLSDRFSAERPKGSFSTLEIQRTEQGDSAMYLCASSGTSGRNTGELFFGEGSRLTVL.

The rearrangement uses TRBV7-2 and TRBJ2-5; TRBD2 aligns across 9 bases. CDR3 length: 18 residues. The germline V gene has CDR1 SGHTA and CDR2 FQGNSA. J was trimmed by 5 bases and V by 1 base; bases with no gene match: 14. The DNA for the CDR3 is TGTGCCAGCAGCTTAGGGAGGCGCGCGGGGGGGTTCGGGGAGACCCAGTACTTC. Protein: CASSLGRRAGGFGETQYF. Looking up the rest from reference TRBV7-2 and TRBJ2-5 gives the full variable domain: GAGVSQSPSNKVTEKGKDVELRCDPISGHTALYWYRQSLGQGLEFLIYFQGNSAPDKSGLPSDRFSAERTGGSVSTLTIQRTQQEDSAVYLCASSLGRRAGGFGETQYFGPGTRLLVL.

This clone was seen a few times. The genes are TRBV4-1 and TRBJ2-7; no firm D call. With 0 bases removed from V and 2 bases from J, the gap between germline ends came to 11 bases. CDR1 is MGHRA and CDR2 is YSYEKL in the germline V gene. This CDR3 is built from 15 residues. In nucleotides, the CDR3 is TGCGCCAGCAGCCAAGATTGGTCGGGTCCCTACGAGCAGTACTTC. Protein: CASSQDWSGPYEQYF.

This chain links TRBV29-1 with TRBJ2-7; 8 bases fit TRBD1. The junction had 7 bases not matched to a gene; V was cut back by 4 bases and J by 5 bases. The germline V gene has CDR1 SQVTM and CDR2 ANQGSEA. CDR3 length equals 13 residues. The CDR3 DNA sequence: TGCAGCGTTGGGACGACAGGGGCCCACGAGCAGTACTTC. It is translated as CSVGTTGAHEQYF.

The chain combines TRBV29-1 with TRBJ2-1; TRBD2 aligns across 8 bases. This CDR3 comprises 15 residues. The trim removed 3 bases at V and 8 bases at J, leaving 12 bases unmatched. From germline, CDR1 is SQVTM and CDR2 ANQGSEA. The CDR3 here is CSVDEVELAVYEQFF. CDR3 DNA sequence: TGCAGCGTTGACGAAGTAGAACTAGCGGTTTATGAGCAGTTCTTC.

This clone turned up a few times. The J gene is TRBJ1-1, the V gene TRBV2, with D unresolved. Germline CDR1 reads SNHLY; CDR2 reads FYNNEI. Trimming took off 5 bases at V and 3 bases at J, with 10 bases between the two ends. The CDR3 is made up of 13 amino acids. CDR3 residues: CASSPAGYTEAFF. For the CDR3, the DNA is TGTGCCAGCAGTCCTGCAGGTTACACTGAAGCTTTCTTT. The variable domain in full, completed from reference TRBV2 and TRBJ1-1, reads EPEVTQTPSHQVTQMGQEVILRCVPISNHLYFYWYRQILGQKVEFLVSFYNNEISEKSEIFDDQFSVERPDGSNFTLKIRSTKLEDSAMYFCASSPAGYTEAFFGQGTRLTVV.

Only one count was recorded for this clone. The chain combines TRBV29-1 with TRBJ1-2; D is possibly TRBD1 (6 bases). The CDR3 contains 12 residues. V gave up 4 bases and J gave up 3 bases, with 9 bases separating them. CDR1 and CDR2 (germline): SQVTM, ANQGSEA. The CDR3 region is CSVGTDYYGYTF. CDR3 in DNA: TGCAGCGTTGGGACAGACTACTATGGCTACACCTTC.

The V gene is TRBV7-8, the J gene TRBJ1-5; 10 nucleotides agree with TRBD1. V gave up 3 bases and J gave up 4 bases; unmatched junction bases: 0. Germline values: CDR1 SGHVS, CDR2 FQNEAQ. The CDR3 runs to 14 residues. CDR3 region: CASSLGQGNQPQHF. CDR3 DNA: TGTGCCAGCAGCTTGGGACAGGGGAATCAGCCCCAGCATTTT.

V is TRBV7-2 and J is TRBJ2-3; 12 positions agree with TRBD2. Unmatched junction bases numbered 8, after V lost 5 bases and J lost 5 bases. Germline CDR1 is SGHTA and CDR2 is FQGNSA. The CDR3 is made up of 16 amino acids. As DNA, the CDR3 is TGTGCCAGCAGCCTGGGGGCTAGCGGGGGGGTAGATACGCAGTATTTT. It translates to CASSLGASGGVDTQYF.